This T cell receptor beta chain stems from a study of cytomegalovirus exposure and HLA in healthy donors. Broader study findings: The listing of 150 to 200 TCR beta chains classed them as cytomegalovirus-associated.

The assay was immunoSEQ multiplex PCR, and TCRdb's table has in-frame clones only and misses some. There are more than 75,000 clones in the sample; approximately 93% occur only once, and approximately 0.69% lies in the top ten. The donors belonged to the roughly 110-subject validation cohort, separate from the roughly 650-subject first cohort. In the case of this clone: The antigen is undetermined.

The germline gives CDR1 MNHEY, CDR2 SVGAGI. The CDR3 is made up of 12 amino acids. Trimming took 7 bases from V and 11 from J; bases not matched to a gene: 11. Sequenced material: PBMCs. The receptor was isolated from a man younger than 30 in good health and CMV-seronegative. This chain links TRBV6-5 with TRBJ2-7; 7 bases line up with TRBD2. The CDR3: CASMGTKTGEYF. CDR3 bases: TGTGCCAGCATGGGGACTAAGACGGGGGAGTACTTC.